Below, 22 T cell receptor beta chains from the same sample are listed, as sequenced in a study of CD8 T cells in Susac syndrome. The authors reverse transcribed roughly 0.5 to 1 ug RNA with random hexamers. One entry per CDR3 protein, called by TCRdb with MiXCR from the immunoSEQ multiplex PCR reads. The profile shows 120,000 or so distinct CDR3 sequences, 90% to 95% of them singletons. Sequencing used CD8+ T cells from PBMCs. The receptors come from a human donor with Susac syndrome.

The rearrangement joins TRBV7-8 to TRBJ2-3; D possibly corresponds to TRBD2 (5 bases). Germline V gives CDR1 SGHVS, CDR2 FQNEAQ. The ends were cut back, 2 bases at V and 4 bases at J, with 10 bases in the middle. CDR3 length equals 14 residues. The CDR3 DNA reads as TGTGCCAGCAGCTTAATTAGCGTTGCAGATACGCAGTATTTT. Translated, it gives CASSLISVADTQYF.

V usage is TRBV29-1 and J usage is TRBJ2-5; 11 bases are a match to TRBD1. In germline, CDR1 is SQVTM, CDR2 ANQGSEA. CDR3 length: 14 residues. V shed 2 bases and J 5 bases; nucleotides not matched to a gene: 4. The CDR3 region has the DNA TGCAGCGTTGAATGGACAGGGGGCTCGGAGACCCAGTACTTC. It translates to CSVEWTGGSETQYF. Based on the CDR3 plus reference TRBV29-1 and TRBJ2-5, the full variable domain is SAVISQKPSRDICQRGTSLTIQCQVDSQVTMMFWYRQQPGQSLTLIATANQGSEATYESGFVIDKFPISRPNLTFSTLTVSNMSPEDSSIYLCSVEWTGGSETQYFGPGTRLLVL.

The rearrangement links TRBV20-1 to TRBJ2-1, with 8 bases lining up with TRBD2. V was clipped by 2 bases and J by 7 bases; unmatched bases: 13. The germline V gene has CDR1 DFQATT and CDR2 SNEGSKA (reference sequence). This CDR3 is built from 16 residues. The CDR3 sequence: CSARNVAGGPLNEQFF. The CDR3 coding sequence is TGCAGTGCTAGAAATGTGGCGGGGGGTCCATTAAATGAGCAGTTCTTC.

The gene calls are TRBV24-1 and TRBJ1-2, with a tentative D call TRBD1 (5 bases). Germline V gives CDR1 KGHDR, CDR2 SFDVKD. V was trimmed by 11 bases and J by 7 bases, leaving 19 bases between them. The length of the CDR3 is 13 residues. CDR3 sequence: CAIGGEYGVGYTF. Here the CDR3 DNA reads TGTGCCATCGGGGGGGAATACGGTGTTGGCTACACCTTC.

The V and J genes are TRBV29-1 and TRBJ1-2, with D possibly TRBD1 on 5 matching bases. The V end was cut by 6 bases, the J end by 0 bases, with 14 bases between. CDR3 length: 14 residues. CDR1 and CDR2 (germline): SQVTM, ANQGSEA. The CDR3 nucleotides read TGCAGCGTGCCTGGACAAAGCCCTAACTATGGCTACACCTTC. As protein: CSVPGQSPNYGYTF.

The V call is TRBV12-3 or TRBV12-4, the J call TRBJ2-5; 8 bases fit TRBD2. The V segment lost 2 bases and the J segment 9 bases; nucleotides outside the gene matches: 11. The CDR3 loop spans 15 amino acids. CDR3: CASSLQRGPHRAQYF. The CDR3 nucleotides read TGTGCCAGCAGTTTACAGCGGGGGCCCCACCGAGCCCAGTACTTC.

The rearrangement joins TRBV30 to TRBJ2-7; TRBD1 agrees at 10 bases. Trimming took 0 bases from V and 3 from J; bases not matched to a gene: 2. Germline values: CDR1 GTSNPN, CDR2 SVGIG (reference sequence). This CDR3 spans 14 amino acids. CDR3 nucleotides: TGTGCCTGGAGTGTAGGGACAGGGGTCTACGAGCAGTACTTC. The encoded protein is CAWSVGTGVYEQYF.

This chain links TRBV7-9 with TRBJ2-1; TRBD2 is a possible D gene (6 bases). V lost 10 bases, J lost 5 bases, and 21 bases lay in between. Germline assignment: CDR1 SEHNR and CDR2 FQNEAQ (reference sequence). The CDR3 totals 15 residues. CDR3 nucleotides: TGTGCCACCTCTCCTGGGTGGGAGGCCGACAATGAGCAGTTCTTC. Protein sequence: CATSPGWEADNEQFF.

This chain joins TRBV7-8 and TRBJ1-6; 7 bases align to TRBD1. This CDR3 region has 13 residues. Germline CDR1 SGHVS, CDR2 FQNEAQ. V was clipped by 5 bases and J by 11 bases; unmatched bases: 6. CDR3 nucleotide sequence: TGTGCCAGCAGCCTTATACAGGGGACACCCCTCCACTTT. Translated, it gives CASSLIQGTPLHF.

The chain is built from TRBV4-1 and TRBJ1-5, with D hard to call. CDR1 and CDR2 from the germline V gene are MGHRA and YSYEKL. Trimming left V 4 bases short and J 1 base short, with 11 bases between. The CDR3 is 15 amino acids. CDR3 region: CASSPDTGSNQPQHF. CDR3 in DNA: TGCGCCAGCAGCCCAGATACGGGGAGCAATCAGCCCCAGCATTTT.

The rearrangement uses TRBV30 and TRBJ1-2, with 9 bases matching TRBD1. V gave up 4 bases and J gave up 7 bases; unmatched junction bases: 13. CDR3 size: 15 residues. The germline V gene encodes CDR1 GTSNPN and CDR2 SVGIG (reference sequence). For the CDR3, the DNA is TGTGCCTGGAATGTCGGGACAGGGCAAAATGGTGGCTACACCTTC. This sequence encodes CAWNVGTGQNGGYTF.

The chain is built from TRBV16 and TRBJ2-7; D gene unclear. Trimming shortened V by 3 bases and J by 3 bases, and 15 bases separated the two germline ends. The CDR3 contains 15 residues. In germline, CDR1 is KGHSY, CDR2 FQNENV. The CDR3 DNA follows: TGTGCCAGCAGCCACGAACCGGGCAGAAGCTACGAGCAGTACTTC. The encoded protein is CASSHEPGRSYEQYF.

The chain employs TRBV5-6 and TRBJ2-3; D gene uncertain. The length of the CDR3 is 14 residues. CDR1 and CDR2 (germline): SGHDT, YYEEEE. The V end lost 0 bases, the J end lost 6 bases, and 11 bases lay between the germline ends. The CDR3 reads CASSLEIAPDTQYF. DNA for the CDR3: TGTGCCAGCAGCTTGGAAATAGCTCCGGATACGCAGTATTTT. The entire variable domain, with the rest obtained from reference TRBV5-6 and TRBJ2-3, is as follows: DAGVTQSPTHLIKTRGQQVTLRCSPKSGHDTVSWYQQALGQGPQFIFQYYEEEERQRGNFPDRFSGHQFPNYSSELNVNALLLGDSALYLCASSLEIAPDTQYFGPGTRLTVL.

This rearrangement joins TRBV5-4 to TRBJ1-1; TRBD1 matches 8 bases. Looked up from germline, CDR1 is SGHNT and CDR2 is YYREEE (reference sequence). Trimming at V came to 6 bases and at J to 3 bases, leaving 10 bases not matched to a gene. The CDR3 covers 15 residues. This CDR3 is CASTGGRTGYTEAFF. The CDR3 bases are TGTGCCAGCACGGGAGGCCGGACAGGGTACACTGAAGCTTTCTTT.

The V gene is TRBV13, the J gene TRBJ2-2, with TRBD2 matching over 7 bases. With V trimmed by 1 base and J by 5 bases, 10 bases remained unmatched. CDR3 length: 17 residues. The germline gives CDR1 PRHDT, CDR2 FYEKMQ (reference sequence). The CDR3 DNA reads as TGTGCCAGCAGCTTAGCTGGCGGGAGAAGAGGAACCGGGGAGCTGTTTTTT. Its protein is CASSLAGGRRGTGELFF.

This chain uses TRBV2 with TRBJ2-5, with D possibly being TRBD1 (5 bases). Germline V gives CDR1 SNHLY, CDR2 FYNNEI. The germline V and J ends were trimmed by 2 bases and 2 bases, with 12 bases remaining between them. This CDR3 comprises 15 residues. CDR3 nucleotides: TGTGCCAGCAGTGAAAGGGGTGATATTCAAGAGACCCAGTACTTC. It encodes CASSERGDIQETQYF.

The V gene is TRBV19, the J gene TRBJ2-5; D is ambiguous. Germline CDR1 LNHDA, CDR2 SQIVND (reference sequence). The germline V and J ends were trimmed by 3 bases and 5 bases, with 13 bases remaining between them. This CDR3 comprises 14 residues. This CDR3 reads CASSILGVGETQYF. Here the CDR3 DNA reads TGTGCCAGTAGTATTCTGGGCGTGGGGGAGACCCAGTACTTC.

This sequence joins TRBV28 and TRBJ2-7, with 10 bases aligning to TRBD2. V dropped 5 bases and J dropped 6; count of bases not matched to a gene: 4. The CDR3 totals 13 residues. Germline V gene lookup returns CDR1 MDHEN and CDR2 SYDVKM. CDR3 nucleotides: TGTGCCAGCAGTCCTAGCGGGGGAAGCGAGCAGTACTTC. Translated, it gives CASSPSGGSEQYF.

The chain has TRBV20-1 and TRBJ2-7; TRBD2 matches at 7 bases. The CDR3 totals 14 residues. Germline lookup yields CDR1 DFQATT and CDR2 SNEGSKA (reference sequence). Trimming removed 3 bases from V and 3 bases from J; junction bases left unmatched: 8. The CDR3 DNA reads as TGCAGTGCTAGTGAGAGCGGGATGGTCTACGAGCAGTACTTC. The encoded protein is CSASESGMVYEQYF.

The chain employs TRBV20-1 and TRBJ2-3; 13 bases fit TRBD2. Germline CDR1 reads DFQATT; CDR2 reads SNEGSKA (reference sequence). The CDR3 runs to 17 residues. V lost 6 bases, J lost 3 bases, and 12 bases stayed unmatched. In DNA form, the CDR3 reads TGCAGTGCGCCGGGACTAGCGGGACTGCCGGTTACAGATACGCAGTATTTT. This gives the protein CSAPGLAGLPVTDTQYF.

This clonotype was counted a single time. The chain combines TRBV2 with TRBJ2-6, with D hard to call. The CDR3 has 16 amino acids. Germline CDR1 and CDR2: SNHLY and FYNNEI. V lost 4 bases and J lost 1, with 11 bases in between. CDR3 sequence reads: CASSAEYNSGANVLTF. The CDR3 DNA reads as TGTGCCAGCAGTGCGGAGTACAATTCTGGGGCCAACGTCCTGACTTTC.

The chain combines TRBV21-1 with TRBJ1-5; the table names TRBD1, a call not compared with the DNA. TRBV21-1 is described as a pseudogene. The CDR3 totals 15 residues. CDR3 region: CASSPRRDTNQPQHF. The DNA for the CDR3 is TGTGCCAGCAGCCCCAGGCGGGACACTAATCAGCCCCAGCATTTT.